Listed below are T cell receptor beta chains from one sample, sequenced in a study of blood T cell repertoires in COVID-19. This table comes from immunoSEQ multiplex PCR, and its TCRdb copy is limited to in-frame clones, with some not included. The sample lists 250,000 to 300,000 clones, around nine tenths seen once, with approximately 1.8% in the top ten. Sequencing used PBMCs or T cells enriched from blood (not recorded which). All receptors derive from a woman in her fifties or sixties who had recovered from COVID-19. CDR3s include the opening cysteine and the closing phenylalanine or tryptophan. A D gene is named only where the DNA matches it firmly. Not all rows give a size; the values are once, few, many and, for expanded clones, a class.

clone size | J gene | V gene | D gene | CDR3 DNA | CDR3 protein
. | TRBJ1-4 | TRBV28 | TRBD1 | TGTGCCAGCAGTCCCTCACAGGGGTATGAAAAACTGTTTTTT | CASSPSQGYEKLFF
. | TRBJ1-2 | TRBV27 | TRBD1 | TGTGCCAGCAGTTTAAAGGGACAGGGATACTATGGCTACACCTTC | CASSLKGQGYYGYTF
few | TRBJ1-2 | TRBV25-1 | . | TGTGCCAGCAGCCACGGACTGAACTATGGCTACACCTTC | CASSHGLNYGYTF
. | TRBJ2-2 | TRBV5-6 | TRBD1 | TGTGCCAGCATTCGGACAGGGAACACCGGGGAGCTGTTTTTT | CASIRTGNTGELFF
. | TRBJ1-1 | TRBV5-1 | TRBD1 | TGCGCCAGCAGCGAGGAAACAGGGGGGAAGAACACTGAAGCTTTCTTT | CASSEETGGKNTEAFF
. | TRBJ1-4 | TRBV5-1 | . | TGCGCCAGCAAGTGGAGGGAGGACGAAAATGAAAAACTGTTTTTT | CASKWREDENEKLFF
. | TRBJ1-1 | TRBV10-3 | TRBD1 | TGTGCCATCAGTGAAGGACAGGCGGTGGCTGAAGCTTTCTTT | CAISEGQAVAEAFF
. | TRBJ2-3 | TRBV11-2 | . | TGTGCCAGCAGCTTAGTACAAGCGAGAAGAGATACGCAGTATTTT | CASSLVQARRDTQYF
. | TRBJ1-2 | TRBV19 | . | TGTGCCAGCAGGACGGGAGGCTATGGCTACACCTTC | CASRTGGYGYTF
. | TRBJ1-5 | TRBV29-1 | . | TGCAGCGTTCTCGGACCGGGAGGTGGGCCCCAGCATTTT | CSVLGPGGGPQHF
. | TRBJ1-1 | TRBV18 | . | TGTGCCAGCTCACCCACCTCCGTGGGAGGGGCTGAAGCTTTCTTT | CASSPTSVGGAEAFF
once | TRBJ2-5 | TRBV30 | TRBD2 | TGTGCCTGGACTCGGGGACTAGCGGTAGAGACCCAGTACTTC | CAWTRGLAVETQYF
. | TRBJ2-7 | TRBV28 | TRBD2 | TGTGCCAGCAGGTTCTCCCGGGGGACTAGGGACGAGCAGTACTTC | CASRFSRGTRDEQYF
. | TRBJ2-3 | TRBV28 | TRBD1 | TGTGCCAGTAGGAACCGGGACAGGGTGATGAGTACAGATACGCAGTATTTT | CASRNRDRVMSTDTQYF
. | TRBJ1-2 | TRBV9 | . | TGTGCCAGCAGCGGCCAGGGTTTTGGGGGCTACACCTTC | CASSGQGFGGYTF
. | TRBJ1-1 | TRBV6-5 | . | TGTGCCAGCAGTTACTCGCCCAGCGGTGAAGCTTTCTTT | CASSYSPSGEAFF
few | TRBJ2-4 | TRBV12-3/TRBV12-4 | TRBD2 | TGTGCCAGCACGCCGGGACTAGCAAACATTCAGTACTTC | CASTPGLANIQYF
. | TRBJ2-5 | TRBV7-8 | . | TGTGCCAGCAGCTTTAGTCTAGCGGAGACCCAGTACTTC | CASSFSLAETQYF
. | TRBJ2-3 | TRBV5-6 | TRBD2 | TGTGCCAGCAGCAGGGCGGGACTAGCGAGCGTGGCAGATACGCAGTATTTT | CASSRAGLASVADTQYF
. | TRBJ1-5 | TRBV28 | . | TGTGCCAGCAGACATCACCAAAAACAATATAGCAATCAGCCCCAGCATTTT | CASRHHQKQYSNQPQHF
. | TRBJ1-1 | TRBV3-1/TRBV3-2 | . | TGTGCCAGCAGCCAAGCCGGGGGGCCAACTGAAGCTTTCTTT | CASSQAGGPTEAFF
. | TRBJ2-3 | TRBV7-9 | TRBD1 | TGTGCCAGTAGGACAGGGCGCGATACGCAGTATTTT | CASRTGRDTQYF
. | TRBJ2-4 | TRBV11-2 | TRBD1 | TGTGCCAGCAGCAGCCCCCGACAGGGACACATTCAGTACTTC | CASSSPRQGHIQYF
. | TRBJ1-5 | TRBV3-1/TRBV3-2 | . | TGTGCCAGCAGCGTGCGGGGTCTTCATCAGCCCCAGCATTTT | CASSVRGLHQPQHF
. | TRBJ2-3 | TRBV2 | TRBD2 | TGTGCCAGCAGTGTGGGACTAGCGGGAGGAGATACGCAGTATTTT | CASSVGLAGGDTQYF
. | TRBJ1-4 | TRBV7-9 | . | TGTGCCAGCAGCTTAGTGCACAGCCATATTACGAATGAAAAACTGTTTTTT | CASSLVHSHITNEKLFF
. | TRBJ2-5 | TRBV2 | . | TGTGCCAGCGGCCCCCAGGAACAAGAGACCCAGTACTTC | CASGPQEQETQYF
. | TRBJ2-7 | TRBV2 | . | TGTGCCAGCAGTTCTCGGAGGAGCTCCTACGAGCAGTACTTC | CASSSRRSSYEQYF
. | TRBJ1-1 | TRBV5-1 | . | TGCGCCAGCAGCTTGGCGGTTCATCCGAGGAACACTGAAGCTTTCTTT | CASSLAVHPRNTEAFF
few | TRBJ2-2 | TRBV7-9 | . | TGTGCCAGCAGCGAGCGCAGGGGATACACCGGGGAGCTGTTTTTT | CASSERRGYTGELFF
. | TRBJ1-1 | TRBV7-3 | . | TGTGCCAGCAGGCGAACCGCCTACACTGAAGCTTTCTTT | CASRRTAYTEAFF
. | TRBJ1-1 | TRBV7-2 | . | TGTGCCAGCAGCTCCGGGACTGAAGTCAAGGCTTTCTTT | CASSSGTEVKAFF
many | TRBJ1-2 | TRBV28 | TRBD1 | TGTGCCAGCAGTCTTTATCCCGGGACAGGGGGTGACGGCTACACCTTC | CASSLYPGTGGDGYTF
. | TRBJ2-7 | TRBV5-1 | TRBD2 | TGCGCCAGCAGCTTGGCGGCGGGGGCCTACGAGCAGTACTTC | CASSLAAGAYEQYF
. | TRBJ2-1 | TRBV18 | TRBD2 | TGTGCCAGCTCACCACCTGGCGGGGGGAGGGAGAATGAGCAGTTCTTC | CASSPPGGGRENEQFF
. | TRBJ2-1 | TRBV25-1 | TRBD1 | TGTGCCAGCAGCTCACAGGGGAAGCTCCCTAATTTCAATGAGCAGTTCTTC | CASSSQGKLPNFNEQFF
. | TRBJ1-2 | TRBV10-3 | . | TGTGCCATCAGTGGTGAGGGAACTAACTATGGCTACACCTTC | CAISGEGTNYGYTF
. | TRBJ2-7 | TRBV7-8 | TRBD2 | TGTGCCAGCCAGCTAGCGGGAGGGCCAGTCGAGCAGTACTTC | CASQLAGGPVEQYF
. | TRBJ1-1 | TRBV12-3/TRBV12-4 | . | TGTGCCAGCAGTCCCTCGGGAAACACTGAAGCTTTCTTT | CASSPSGNTEAFF
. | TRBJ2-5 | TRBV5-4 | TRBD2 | TGTGCCAGCAGCTGGGGACTAGCGGGAGTACAAGAGACCCAGTACTTC | CASSWGLAGVQETQYF
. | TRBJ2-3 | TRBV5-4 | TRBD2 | TGTGCCAGCAGCTTGGAAGCGGGAGGACCAGATACGCAGTATTTT | CASSLEAGGPDTQYF
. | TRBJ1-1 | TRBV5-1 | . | TGCGCCAGCAGGGGCCAGAGCGAAGCTTTCTTT | CASRGQSEAFF
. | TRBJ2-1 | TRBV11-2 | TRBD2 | TGTGCCAGCAGCTTCCATGCGGGAGGGTACAATGAGCAGTTCTTC | CASSFHAGGYNEQFF
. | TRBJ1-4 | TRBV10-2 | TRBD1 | TGCGCCAGCAGTGAGTCAACAGGGGCTAATGAAAAACTGTTTTTT | CASSESTGANEKLFF
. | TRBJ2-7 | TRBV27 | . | TGTGCCAGCCCCCCAGTCGGGACAACCCTCTACGAGCAGTACTTC | CASPPVGTTLYEQYF
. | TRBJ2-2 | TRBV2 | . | TGTGCCAGCAACGGAAACACGGGCGGGGAGCTGTTTTTT | CASNGNTGGELFF
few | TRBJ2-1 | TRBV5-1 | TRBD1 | TGCGCCAGCAGCCCCGGGACAGACAATGAGCAGTTCTTC | CASSPGTDNEQFF
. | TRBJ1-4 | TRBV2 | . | TGTGCCAGCAGCTTGGGGGGAACTAATGAAAAACTGTTTTTT | CASSLGGTNEKLFF
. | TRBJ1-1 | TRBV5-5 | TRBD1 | TGTGCCAGCAGCGTGACAGGGATGAACACTGAAGCTTTCTTT | CASSVTGMNTEAFF